These T cell receptor beta chains were read from a single sample in a study of blood T cell repertoires in COVID-19. Some clones are missing from TCRdb's copy, which holds only in-frame ones; the method was immunoSEQ multiplex PCR. The sample lists approximately 260,000 clones, around 80% occurring once. Sample: PBMCs or T cells enriched from blood (not recorded which). The receptor source for this set is a man aged 30 to 45 with acute COVID-19. CDR3s include the opening cysteine and the closing phenylalanine or tryptophan. D genes are given only for firm matches. Clone size is not always given. Where it is, it says once, few, many or a class for expanded clones.

J gene,clone size,D gene,V gene,CDR3 protein,CDR3 DNA
TRBJ1-1,once,-,TRBV6-1,CASSEMQGNTEAFF,TGTGCCAGCAGTGAAATGCAGGGTAACACTGAAGCTTTCTTT
TRBJ1-2,-,TRBD1,TRBV13,CASSSGTGVYGYTF,TGTGCCAGCAGCTCCGGGACAGGGGTCTATGGCTACACCTTC
TRBJ2-3,-,TRBD2,TRBV10-1,CASSKVAGNTDTQYF,TGCGCCAGCAGTAAGGTAGCGGGGAACACAGATACGCAGTATTTT
TRBJ1-1,-,-,TRBV29-1,CSVVGGTNTEAFF,TGCAGCGTTGTGGGGGGGACGAACACTGAAGCTTTCTTT
TRBJ2-5,-,-,TRBV6-2/TRBV6-3,CASSYSAGNPQTQYF,TGTGCCAGCAGTTACTCCGCAGGGAACCCTCAGACCCAGTACTTC
TRBJ1-5,-,TRBD1,TRBV6-2/TRBV6-3,CASSRPRDRGSNQPQHF,TGTGCCAGCAGTCGCCCCCGGGACAGGGGGAGCAATCAGCCCCAGCATTTT
TRBJ1-2,-,TRBD1,TRBV7-2,CASSSGQGASGYTF,TGTGCCAGCAGCTCTGGACAGGGGGCTTCTGGCTACACCTTC
TRBJ2-1,once,-,TRBV4-2,CASSQDYGGPPYNEQFF,TGTGCCAGCAGCCAAGATTATGGAGGGCCACCCTACAATGAGCAGTTCTTC
TRBJ2-2,few,TRBD2,TRBV4-2,CASSQDVSSGIPNTGELFF,TGTGCCAGCAGCCAAGACGTTTCCAGCGGGATACCGAACACCGGGGAGCTGTTTTTT
TRBJ2-4,-,TRBD1,TRBV19,CASSSGTGAKNIQYF,TGTGCCAGTAGCTCTGGGACAGGGGCCAAAAACATTCAGTACTTC
TRBJ2-5,-,TRBD2,TRBV2,CAGVGLAVGETQYF,TGTGCCGGTGTAGGGCTAGCGGTGGGGGAGACCCAGTACTTC
TRBJ2-1,-,TRBD1,TRBV4-2,CASSQGVAHEQFF,TGTGCCAGCAGTCAGGGGGTAGCCCATGAGCAGTTCTTC
TRBJ2-1,few,-,TRBV27,CATRSSGGLYNEQFF,TGTGCCACCCGGAGTTCGGGGGGCCTCTACAATGAGCAGTTCTTC
TRBJ1-6,-,TRBD1,TRBV2,CASRSQGAGNSPLHF,TGTGCCAGCAGAAGCCAGGGGGCTGGAAATTCACCCCTCCACTTT
TRBJ1-1,few,-,TRBV29-1,CSAGVMNTEAFF,TGCAGCGCCGGGGTCATGAACACTGAAGCTTTCTTT
TRBJ2-3,-,-,TRBV5-5,CASSLGAISTDTQYF,TGTGCCAGCAGCTTGGGGGCGATCAGCACAGATACGCAGTATTTT
TRBJ2-2,-,TRBD1,TRBV5-6,CASSHVKTGALALTGELFF,TGTGCCAGCAGCCACGTTAAGACAGGGGCCTTAGCTTTAACCGGGGAGCTGTTTTTT
TRBJ1-1,-,-,TRBV28,CASIGGPNTEAFF,TGTGCCAGCATTGGGGGCCCGAACACTGAAGCTTTCTTT
TRBJ1-1,-,-,TRBV14,CASSPPGMNTEAFF,TGTGCCAGCAGCCCGCCTGGCATGAACACTGAAGCTTTCTTT
TRBJ2-2,once,TRBD2,TRBV6-2/TRBV6-3,CASSLAGGPDGELFF,TGTGCCAGCAGTTTAGCGGGAGGGCCCGACGGGGAGCTGTTTTTT
TRBJ1-1,few,TRBD1,TRBV4-2,CASSQIQGARTEAFF,TGTGCCAGCAGCCAGATACAGGGGGCGCGCACTGAAGCTTTCTTT
TRBJ2-3,-,-,TRBV5-1,CASSLRSVGTDTQYF,TGTGCCAGCAGCTTGAGGAGCGTCGGCACAGATACGCAGTATTTT
TRBJ1-1,once,-,TRBV27,CASSFGGAQVTEAFF,TGTGCCAGCAGTTTCGGGGGGGCGCAGGTCACTGAAGCTTTCTTT
TRBJ1-5,few,TRBD1,TRBV5-1,CASSLEGTGKNQPQHF,TGCGCCAGCAGCTTGGAAGGGACAGGGAAAAATCAGCCCCAGCATTTT
TRBJ1-1,-,-,TRBV27,CASSATGWDTEAFF,TGTGCCAGCAGTGCCACAGGGTGGGACACTGAAGCTTTCTTT
TRBJ2-1,-,-,TRBV7-2,CASSFGAGYGNEQFF,TGTGCCAGCAGCTTCGGAGCGGGCTATGGTAATGAGCAGTTCTTC
TRBJ2-2,-,-,TRBV12-5,CASGLADRNTGELFF,TGTGCTAGTGGTTTGGCCGACAGGAACACCGGGGAGCTGTTTTTT
TRBJ2-5,-,TRBD2,TRBV5-1,CASRMGLAVGETQYF,TGCGCCAGCAGGATGGGACTAGCGGTCGGGGAGACCCAGTACTTC
TRBJ1-1,-,TRBD1,TRBV4-1,CASSLGQGAVEAFF,TGCGCCAGCAGCCTCGGACAGGGGGCCGTTGAAGCTTTCTTT
TRBJ2-2,-,-,TRBV24-1,CATSDQTFDITGELFF,TGTGCCACCAGTGACCAGACCTTCGACATCACCGGGGAGCTGTTTTTT
TRBJ2-1,-,TRBD2,TRBV24-1,CATQAGGAYNEQFF,TGTGCCACGCAAGCGGGAGGGGCCTACAATGAGCAGTTCTTC
TRBJ2-3,-,-,TRBV5-1,CASSFQPPLALRTDTQYF,TGTGCCAGCAGCTTCCAACCCCCATTAGCTTTGCGCACAGATACGCAGTATTTT
TRBJ2-2,-,TRBD1,TRBV2,CASGTGVSTGELFF,TGTGCCAGCGGGACAGGGGTGAGCACCGGGGAGCTGTTTTTT